This T cell receptor (beta chain) was retrieved from a study of blood T cell repertoires in COVID-19. Study-wide context: COVID-19 samples collected from the United States, Italy and Spain covered acute and convalescent phases.

Seattle researchers signed up patients amid active infection and tracked them longitudinally. Germline V gene lookup returns CDR1 MNHEY and CDR2 SMNVEV (reference sequence). The junction had 5 bases not matched to a gene; V was cut back by 10 bases and J by 2 bases. This CDR3 has 13 amino acids. Only in-frame clones appear in the TCRdb table, and some are missing; sequencing was by immunoSEQ multiplex PCR. This table has over 150,000 clones, around nine tenths appearing once. The chain couples TRBV27 to TRBJ1-2; 9 bases map to TRBD1. Sequencing input: peripheral blood. This TCR came from a man aged 45-65 years with COVID-19, enrolled during active disease. The CDR3 bases are TGTGCCACCGGGACAGGGCGAAACTATGGCTACACCTTC. Protein sequence: CATGTGRNYGYTF.